This record covers a single TCR beta chain. Its specificity is unknown. The data were taken from a study of post-analysis software for immune sequencing data. The overall study: Multiple sclerosis in the patients followed relapsing-remitting, secondary progressive and progressive-relapsing courses.

The library was made from cDNA and included unique molecular identifiers. T cells numbering about 0.85 to 10 million yielded cDNA molecules that totaled around 500,000. MiXCR, run by TCRdb on the PCR reads, gives a single entry per CDR3 protein. The sample carries some 450,000 distinct CDR3 sequences, roughly 45% recorded once. General study results and limits: Co-batched samples clustered tightly together by F measure. The study found significantly lower normalized Chao1 diversity in multiple sclerosis patients than in controls.

The TCR comes from a girl under 18 with multiple sclerosis. Sequenced material: blood.

The CDR3, as DNA: TGCAGTGCTAAACGACAAACAAGCGAGCAGTACTTC. Translation: CSAKRQTSEQYF. The chain uses TRBV20-1 and TRBJ2-7; D gene uncertain. V was cut by 4 bases and J by 6 bases, with 13 bases left in between. Germline loops: CDR1 DFQATT, CDR2 SNEGSKA (reference sequence). This CDR3 is built from 12 residues.